The 18 T cell receptor beta chains reported below all come from one sample, sequenced in a study of blood T cells in healthy people across ages. A second PCR of roughly 7 to 11 cycles used a sample-barcoded 5' primer and a J-beta primer mix. TCRdb itself ran the 5' RACE reads through MiXCR, one entry per CDR3 protein. The sample has over 450,000 distinct CDR3 sequences; around 24% are singletons. These data were likewise used in another study, on T cells of mothers and their children.

Sequenced sample: blood. The source is a boy aged 5-17 years in good health.

A few counts support this clonotype. The gene calls are TRBV29-1 and TRBJ2-7, with 8 bases that match TRBD2. Germline V gene data show CDR1 as SQVTM and CDR2 as ANQGSEA. This CDR3 has 13 residues. Unmatched junction bases numbered 7, after V lost 4 bases and J lost 5 bases. The CDR3 DNA reads TGCAGCGTTGTAGGCGGGGGGAGGAACGAGCAGTACTTC. Protein sequence: CSVVGGGRNEQYF.

In this sample, this clonotype turned up a few times. The chain has TRBV29-1 and TRBJ2-5, with TRBD1 matching 7 bases. This CDR3 has 13 residues. From germline, CDR1 is SQVTM and CDR2 ANQGSEA. J gave up 2 bases and V 4 bases, and 4 bases lay outside the gene matches. CDR3 sequence reads: CSVAPGQQETQYF. The CDR3 region has the DNA TGCAGCGTTGCACCGGGACAGCAAGAGACCCAGTACTTC.

In its sample, this clonotype was seen a few times. The rearrangement uses TRBV10-3 and TRBJ2-2, with TRBD2 matching 10 bases. The germline V gene has CDR1 ENHRY and CDR2 SYGVKD. With 6 bases clipped from V and 3 bases from J, the junction kept 4 bases outside the gene matches. CDR3 length: 15 residues. The CDR3 DNA reads as TGTGCCATCAGGAAGCGGGAGGGCGACACCGGGGAGCTGTTTTTT. It yields the protein CAIRKREGDTGELFF.

This clonotype appeared a few times. V is TRBV12-3 or TRBV12-4 and J is TRBJ1-1; D gene unclear. The CDR3 runs 13 residues. Trimming took 7 bases from V and 4 from J, leaving 13 bases between them. CDR3 bases: TGTGCCAGCACTAGGAGAGAGGGCACTGAAGCTTTCTTT. Encoded protein: CASTRREGTEAFF.

This clonotype showed up just a few times. This chain connects TRBV11-2 to TRBJ2-5, with 10 bases identical to TRBD2. This CDR3 comprises 17 residues. CDR1 SGHAT and CDR2 FQNNGV come from the germline V gene. Losses at the gene ends were 3 bases for V and 5 bases for J; bases not matched to a gene: 12. The CDR3 loop is CASSLRGLAARRETQYF. In nucleotides, the CDR3 is TGTGCCAGCAGCTTGAGAGGACTAGCGGCCAGACGGGAGACCCAGTACTTC.

The V and J genes are TRBV14 and TRBJ2-5, with 8 positions matching TRBD2. J was trimmed by 5 bases and V by 4 bases; bases with no gene match: 6. Looked up from germline, CDR1 is SGHDN and CDR2 is FVKESK. The CDR3 has 14 amino acids. Here the CDR3 reads CASSPGLVGETQYF. The CDR3 DNA follows: TGTGCCAGCAGCCCGGGACTAGTAGGCGAGACCCAGTACTTC.

This chain uses TRBV6-2 or TRBV6-3 with TRBJ2-7, with 7 bases that match TRBD1. Germline V CDR1 and CDR2: MNHEY, SVGEGT. The junction had 10 bases not matched to a gene; V was cut back by 6 bases and J by 2 bases. This CDR3 region has 15 residues. CDR3 protein: CASSLRGRGPYEQYF. The CDR3 DNA sequence: TGTGCCAGCAGCCTCCGGGGAAGGGGGCCCTACGAGCAGTACTTC.

V and J are TRBV12-3 or TRBV12-4 and TRBJ1-5, with 7 nucleotides matching TRBD1. V dropped 7 bases and J dropped 2; count of bases not matched to a gene: 5. The CDR3 covers 14 residues. CDR3 in DNA: TGTGCCAGCACGCTAACAGGGGGCAATCAGCCCCAGCATTTT. It codes for CASTLTGGNQPQHF.

The chain joins TRBV5-4 to TRBJ2-7, with 9 bases aligning to TRBD2. The CDR3 covers 14 residues. The germline V gene encodes CDR1 SGHNT and CDR2 YYREEE (reference sequence). Losses at the gene ends were 2 bases for V and 6 bases for J; bases not matched to a gene: 6. The DNA of the CDR3 is TGTGCCAGCAGCTTAGGCGGGGGGGCCGGCGAGCAGTACTTC. Amino acids: CASSLGGGAGEQYF. The full variable domain, completed using reference TRBV5-4 and TRBJ2-7, is ETGVTQSPTHLIKTRGQQVTLRCSSQSGHNTVSWYQQALGQGPQFIFQYYREEENGRGNFPPRFSGLQFPNYSSELNVNALELDDSALYLCASSLGGGAGEQYFGPGTRLTVT.

The chain links TRBV19 to TRBJ1-1; D gene unclear. This CDR3 contains 14 residues. Trimming shortened V by 1 base and J by 3 bases, and 9 bases separated the two germline ends. Germline CDR1 and CDR2: LNHDA and SQIVND (reference sequence). The CDR3 DNA reads as TGTGCCAGTAGTATAGGGAACAGCTACACTGAAGCTTTCTTT. This encodes CASSIGNSYTEAFF.

This clonotype is a singleton in its sample. The chain carries TRBV6-6 and TRBJ1-1; TRBD1 agrees at 8 bases. The CDR3 is 15 residues long. Germline lookup yields CDR1 MNHNY and CDR2 SVGAGI (reference sequence). V lost 0 bases and J lost 5; bases outside the gene matches: 5. As DNA, the CDR3 is TGTGCCAGCAGTTACTCACAGGGGGTTTGGACTGAAGCTTTCTTT. It yields the protein CASSYSQGVWTEAFF.

This clonotype showed up just a few times. The J gene is TRBJ1-2, the V gene TRBV7-8; TRBD1 matches at 10 bases. Trimming removed 5 bases from V and 0 bases from J; junction bases left unmatched: 9. The CDR3 spans 17 residues. Germline V gene lookup returns CDR1 SGHVS and CDR2 FQNEAQ. The CDR3 bases are TGTGCCAGCAGCCGGGGGACAGGGGCGACAACTAACTATGGCTACACCTTC. Protein product: CASSRGTGATTNYGYTF.

The sample holds a few counts of this clonotype. The chain combines TRBV9 with TRBJ2-7, with 9 bases matching TRBD1. Germline values: CDR1 SGDLS, CDR2 YYNGEE. The CDR3 extends over 17 amino acids. After removal of 4 bases from V and 4 bases from J, the junction contained 15 bases not matched to a gene. The CDR3 loop is CASSPRPLGTGTYEQYF. In DNA form, the CDR3 reads TGTGCCAGCAGCCCCCGCCCACTTGGGACAGGGACATACGAGCAGTACTTC. Using reference TRBV9 and TRBJ2-7 for the parts outside the CDR3, the full variable domain is DSGVTQTPKHLITATGQRVTLRCSPRSGDLSVYWYQQSLDQGLQFLIQYYNGEERAKGNILERFSAQQFPDLHSELNLSSLELGDSALYFCASSPRPLGTGTYEQYFGPGTRLTVT.

This clonotype has a handful of counts. This chain connects TRBV6-6 to TRBJ1-6, with D tentatively TRBD1 (6 bases). The CDR3 runs to 16 residues. V gave up 4 bases and J gave up 7 bases, with 17 bases separating them. Germline loops: CDR1 MNHNY, CDR2 SVGAGI (reference sequence). The CDR3 DNA follows: TGTGCCAGCAGTTTCGACGGACAGACCCGGAATTCACCCCTCCACTTT. It encodes CASSFDGQTRNSPLHF.

This clonotype was picked up a small number of times. The chain is built from TRBV5-1 and TRBJ2-5; TRBD2 is a possible D gene (6 bases). The J call is doubtful: the DNA matches TRBJ2-7 better. The CDR3 consists of 13 residues. Germline-derived CDR1 and CDR2 are SGHRS and YFSETQ. The CDR3 DNA sequence: TGCGCCAGCAGTATAGCGGTCTCCTACGAGCAGTACTTC. Its protein is CASSIAVSYEQYF.

This chain connects TRBV24-1 to TRBJ2-1; tentative D call: TRBD2 (6 bases). The germline V gene encodes CDR1 KGHDR and CDR2 SFDVKD. V lost 3 bases and J lost 9, with 11 bases in between. The length of the CDR3 is 13 residues. The CDR3 coding sequence is TGTGCCACCAGTGATCCTGCCGGGGGTGAGCAGTTCTTC. It specifies CATSDPAGGEQFF.

This clonotype was observed many times. The rearrangement links TRBV5-1 to TRBJ2-5, with 10 bases aligning to TRBD2. The ends lost 0 bases at V and 5 bases at J; junction bases unmatched: 10. Germline V gives CDR1 SGHRS, CDR2 YFSETQ. The CDR3 loop spans 17 amino acids. CDR3 sequence: CASSLGQRGGSVETQYF. The CDR3 coding sequence is TGCGCCAGCAGCTTGGGTCAGCGGGGGGGGTCAGTCGAGACCCAGTACTTC.

In the case of this clonotype: A much larger clone differs from this one at a single base, so this may be a read error. The rearrangement uses TRBV11-2 and TRBJ2-1; TRBD2 matches at 7 bases. J gave up 5 bases and V 2 bases, and 12 bases lay outside the gene matches. Germline V CDR1 and CDR2: SGHAT, FQNNGV. The CDR3 totals 17 residues. In DNA, the CDR3 is TGTGCCAGCAGCTTAATCCTAGCGGACCCATCCCACAATGAGCAGTTCTTC. Its protein is CASSLILADPSHNEQFF.